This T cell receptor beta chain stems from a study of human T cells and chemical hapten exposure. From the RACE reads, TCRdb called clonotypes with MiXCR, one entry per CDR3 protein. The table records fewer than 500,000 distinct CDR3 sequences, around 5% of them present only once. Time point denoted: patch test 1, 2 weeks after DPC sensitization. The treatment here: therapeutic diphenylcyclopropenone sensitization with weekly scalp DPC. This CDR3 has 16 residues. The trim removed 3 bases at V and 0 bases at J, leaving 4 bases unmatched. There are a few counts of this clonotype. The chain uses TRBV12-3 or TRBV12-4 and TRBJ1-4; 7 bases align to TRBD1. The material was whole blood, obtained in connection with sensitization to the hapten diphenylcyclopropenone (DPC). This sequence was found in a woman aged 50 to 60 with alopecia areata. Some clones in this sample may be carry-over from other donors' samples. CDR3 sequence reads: CASSLGQGATNEKLFF. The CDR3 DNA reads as TGTGCCAGCAGTTTGGGGCAGGGGGCAACTAATGAAAAACTGTTTTTT.